This passage covers 7 T cell receptor beta chains from one sample sequenced in a study of post-analysis software for immune sequencing data. Study-level findings and limits: Comparison of patients with controls showed five TRBV segments more frequent in patients, TRBV5-6, TRBV5-1 and TRBV20-1 among them.

The TCR beta cDNA libraries contained unique molecular identifiers. TCRdb re-called the PCR reads with MiXCR, one entry per CDR3 protein. The data hold around 190,000 distinct CDR3 sequences, with approximately 30% observed a single time. The antigens these receptors bind are not known. The sample taken for sequencing was blood. The receptors were gathered from a girl younger than 18 with multiple sclerosis.

In its sample, this clonotype was seen a few times. The J gene is TRBJ1-6, the V gene TRBV28; D remains unclear. The CDR3 consists of 14 residues. Germline CDR1 is MDHEN and CDR2 is SYDVKM. V shed 3 bases and J shed 11 bases, with 14 bases lying between them. DNA of the CDR3: TGTGCCAGCAGTTTTATAACGGAAAGAACACCCCTCCACTTT. It is translated as CASSFITERTPLHF.

This chain links TRBV9 with TRBJ2-1; maybe TRBD2 (7 bases). This CDR3 region has 15 residues. Germline loops: CDR1 SGDLS, CDR2 YYNGEE. V gave up 10 bases and J gave up 4 bases, with 21 bases separating them. The CDR3 protein is CAGGPGGDSYNEQFF. In DNA, the CDR3 is TGTGCCGGGGGTCCGGGGGGCGATTCGTACAATGAGCAGTTCTTC. The full variable domain, completed using reference TRBV9 and TRBJ2-1, is DSGVTQTPKHLITATGQRVTLRCSPRSGDLSVYWYQQSLDQGLQFLIQYYNGEERAKGNILERFSAQQFPDLHSELNLSSLELGDSALYFCAGGPGGDSYNEQFFGPGTRLTVL.

This clonotype turned up a few times. This chain joins TRBV12-3 or TRBV12-4 and TRBJ1-4; the D is unclear. CDR3 size: 13 residues. Trimming pared 6 bases from V and 7 bases from J, leaving 12 bases between. The CDR3 coding sequence is TGTGCCAGCAGCCTTAGGGCCCTTGAAAAACTGTTTTTT. Residues: CASSLRALEKLFF.

This clonotype was counted between two and nine times. CDR3 coding DNA: TGTGCCACAGGGATAGCGGGAGCCGAGACCCAGTACTTC. Translated, it gives CATGIAGAETQYF. The chain has TRBV2 and TRBJ2-5; 9 nucleotides match TRBD2. This CDR3 comprises 13 residues. Trimming took 10 bases from V and 5 from J; bases not matched to a gene: 8. Germline V gene data show CDR1 as SNHLY and CDR2 as FYNNEI. The variable domain in full, completed from reference TRBV2 and TRBJ2-5, reads EPEVTQTPSHQVTQMGQEVILRCVPISNHLYFYWYRQILGQKVEFLVSFYNNEISEKSEIFDDQFSVERPDGSNFTLKIRSTKLEDSAMYFCATGIAGAETQYFGPGTRLLVL.

This sequence joins TRBV12-3 or TRBV12-4 and TRBJ2-3; the D gene could be TRBD1 or TRBD2 (5 bases each). The V gene lost 9 bases and the J gene lost 0 bases, with 22 bases spanning the gap. The CDR3 loop spans 17 amino acids. The CDR3 loop reads CASRPPRGESSTDTQYF. DNA of the CDR3: TGTGCCAGTAGGCCCCCTCGAGGGGAGAGTAGCACAGATACGCAGTATTTT.

This clonotype has only one observation. The rearrangement uses TRBV20-1 and TRBJ2-1, with D maybe TRBD1 (5 bases). Germline V CDR1 and CDR2: DFQATT, SNEGSKA (reference sequence). Deletions cut 3 bases from V and 9 bases from J, with 15 bases between. The CDR3 extends over 13 amino acids. The CDR3 loop is CSARRSLQGEQFF. CDR3 DNA: TGCAGTGCTAGGCGGTCTTTGCAGGGTGAGCAGTTCTTC.

Concerning this clonotype: Just one base apart from a much larger clone, this may be a read error. The CDR3 DNA sequence: TGCAGCGCCTCCAGGGGACTAGCGGGAGAATCCTACAATGAGCAGTTCTTC. Protein product: CSASRGLAGESYNEQFF. The genes are TRBV29-1 and TRBJ2-1; 14 nucleotides match TRBD2. V lost 7 bases, J lost 1 base, and 9 bases stayed unmatched. The length of the CDR3 is 17 residues. CDR1 and CDR2 from the germline V gene are SQVTM and ANQGSEA.